The 10 T cell receptor beta chains in this list originate from one sample, sequenced in a study of blood T cell repertoires in COVID-19. Sequencing used immunoSEQ multiplex PCR; TCRdb keeps in-frame clones, though not all of them. The sample carries 200,000 to 300,000 clones, around 89% recorded once. Sequencing used PBMCs or T cells enriched from blood (not recorded which). These receptors originate from a woman aged 25 to 45 who had recovered from COVID-19.

The CDR3 reads CASTRDRVSYEQYF. CDR3 DNA sequence: TGTGCCAGCACCCGGGACAGGGTTTCCTACGAGCAGTACTTC. The chain employs TRBV28 and TRBJ2-7; 9 nucleotides match TRBD1. Per the germline V gene, CDR1 is MDHEN and CDR2 is SYDVKM. CDR3 length equals 14 residues. Losses at the gene ends were 7 bases for V and 1 base for J; bases not matched to a gene: 5.

This clone was counted a single time. V and J are TRBV14 and TRBJ1-2; D unresolved. The CDR3 covers 16 residues. V was clipped by 0 bases and J by 0 bases, with 11 bases between them. The germline CDR1 and CDR2 sequences are SGHDN and FVKESK. The CDR3 spells CASSQESAEANYGYTF. For the CDR3, the DNA is TGTGCCAGCAGCCAAGAATCCGCGGAAGCTAACTATGGCTACACCTTC.

The chain recombines TRBV19 with TRBJ1-1; D uncertain. Trimming shortened V by 7 bases and J by 4 bases, and 13 bases separated the two germline ends. Germline CDR1 reads LNHDA; CDR2 reads SQIVND (reference sequence). The CDR3 contains 13 residues. CDR3 region: CASTPFAVTEAFF. The DNA of the CDR3 is TGTGCCAGTACCCCCTTCGCGGTCACTGAAGCTTTCTTT. Filled out from reference TRBV19 and TRBJ1-1, the complete variable domain reads DGGITQSPKYLFRKEGQNVTLSCEQNLNHDAMYWYRQDPGQGLRLIYYSQIVNDFQKGDIAEGYSVSREKKESFPLTVTSAQKNPTAFYLCASTPFAVTEAFFGQGTRLTVV.

The chain is built from TRBV28 and TRBJ2-4; D gene unclear. The CDR3 loop spans 14 amino acids. V lost 6 bases and J lost 2, with 11 bases in between. Looked up from germline, CDR1 is MDHEN and CDR2 is SYDVKM. The chain's CDR3 is CASSGLSPKNIQYF. The CDR3 DNA sequence: TGTGCCAGCAGCGGTTTGAGTCCCAAAAACATTCAGTACTTC.

V usage is TRBV28 and J usage is TRBJ1-5, with D maybe TRBD1 (5 bases). The germline CDR1 and CDR2 sequences are MDHEN and SYDVKM. The V end was cut by 7 bases, the J end by 1 base, with 11 bases between. The CDR3 is 14 residues long. For the CDR3, the DNA is TGTGCCAGCATAGGTTGGGGCAGCAATCAGCCCCAGCATTTT. Its protein is CASIGWGSNQPQHF.

The chain combines TRBV19 with TRBJ1-2, with 8 bases matching TRBD1. Germline CDR1 is LNHDA and CDR2 is SQIVND (reference sequence). CDR3 size: 16 residues. Trimming cost V 3 bases and J 4 bases; bases outside gene matches: 10. DNA of the CDR3: TGTGCCAGTAGTATGGCTGGACAGGGCCGAATCTATGGCTACACCTTC. It encodes CASSMAGQGRIYGYTF.

The chain recombines TRBV5-1 with TRBJ2-6; D remains ambiguous. The CDR3 runs 13 residues. From germline, CDR1 is SGHRS and CDR2 YFSETQ. The V end lost 6 bases, the J end lost 0 bases, and 4 bases lay between the germline ends. CDR3 amino acids: CASTSSGANVLTF. The CDR3 nucleotides are TGCGCCAGCACCAGCTCTGGGGCCAACGTCCTGACTTTC.

The rearrangement links TRBV7-9 to TRBJ2-1, with TRBD1 as a possible D gene (6 bases). The CDR3 runs 15 residues. Germline V gives CDR1 SEHNR, CDR2 FQNEAQ (reference sequence). V was cut by 1 base and J by 1 base, with 8 bases left in between. CDR3 coding DNA: TGTGCCAGCAGCTTAGACAGGGTATCCTACAATGAGCAGTTCTTC. Translated: CASSLDRVSYNEQFF.

J is TRBJ2-1 and V is TRBV3-1 (or the pseudogene TRBV3-2); TRBD2 matches 11 bases. The CDR3 has 17 amino acids. Germline assignment: CDR1 LGHDT and CDR2 YNNKEL (reference sequence). Germline trimming cut 0 bases from V and 10 bases from J; bases unmatched to any gene: 11. For the CDR3, the DNA is TGTGCCAGCAGCCAAGACTATACTAGCGGGAGTTCGGGAGAGCAGTTCTTC. Its translation is CASSQDYTSGSSGEQFF.

The V and J genes are TRBV28 and TRBJ2-1; the match to TRBD1 covers 9 bases. Per the germline V gene, CDR1 is MDHEN and CDR2 is SYDVKM. The CDR3 has 15 residues. After removal of 7 bases from V and 2 bases from J, the junction contained 6 bases not matched to a gene. The CDR3 sequence is CASTLGQGPYNEQFF. The CDR3 DNA is TGTGCCAGCACCCTCGGACAGGGGCCCTACAATGAGCAGTTCTTC.